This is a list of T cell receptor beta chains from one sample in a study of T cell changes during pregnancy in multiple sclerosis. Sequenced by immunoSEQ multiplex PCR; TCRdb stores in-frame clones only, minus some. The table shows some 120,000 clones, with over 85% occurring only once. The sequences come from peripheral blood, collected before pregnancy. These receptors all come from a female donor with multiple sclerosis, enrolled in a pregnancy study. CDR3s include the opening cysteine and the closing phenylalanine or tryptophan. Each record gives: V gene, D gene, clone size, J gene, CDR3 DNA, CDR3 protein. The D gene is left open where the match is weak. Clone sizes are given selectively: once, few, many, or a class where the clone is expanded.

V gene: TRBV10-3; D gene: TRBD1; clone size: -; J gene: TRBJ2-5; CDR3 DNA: TGTGCCATCAGTGAATTTCCGGGACAGGGAGCTCAGACCCAGTACTTC; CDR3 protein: CAISEFPGQGAQTQYF
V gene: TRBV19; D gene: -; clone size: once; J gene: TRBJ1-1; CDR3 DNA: TGTGCCAGTAGTATGCGGGACCCCGACACTGAAGCTTTCTTT; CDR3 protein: CASSMRDPDTEAFF
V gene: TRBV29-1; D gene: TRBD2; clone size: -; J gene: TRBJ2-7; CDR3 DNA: TGCAGCGTCCCCGGCGGGGGCTACGAGCAGTACTTC; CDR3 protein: CSVPGGGYEQYF
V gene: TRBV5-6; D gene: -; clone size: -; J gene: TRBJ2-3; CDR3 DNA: TGTGCCAGCAGTCTACTCCGGAGGAACATTCAGCAGTATTTT; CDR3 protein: CASSLLRRNIQQYF
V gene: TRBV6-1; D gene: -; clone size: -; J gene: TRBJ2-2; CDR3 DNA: TGTGCCAGCAGTGATTCTCACGGGTCCGGGGAGCTGTTTTTT; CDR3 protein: CASSDSHGSGELFF
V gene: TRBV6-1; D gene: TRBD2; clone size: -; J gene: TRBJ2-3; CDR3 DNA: TGTGCCAGCAGTGTCGGACTAGCTTCAAGCACAGATACGCAGTATTTT; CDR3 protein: CASSVGLASSTDTQYF
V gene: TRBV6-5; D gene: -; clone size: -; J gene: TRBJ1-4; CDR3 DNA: TGTGCCAGCAGTTACTCGGGCCGTGAAAAACTGTTTTTT; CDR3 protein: CASSYSGREKLFF
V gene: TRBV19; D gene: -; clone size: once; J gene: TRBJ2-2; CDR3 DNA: TGTGCCAGTAGCAGGCAGGGTTACACCGGGGAGCTGTTTTTT; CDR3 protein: CASSRQGYTGELFF
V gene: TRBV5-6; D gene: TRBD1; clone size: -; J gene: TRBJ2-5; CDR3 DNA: TGTGCCAGCAGCCCCGGGACAGGGCTCATCCTGTACCAAGAGACCCAGTACTTC; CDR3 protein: CASSPGTGLILYQETQYF
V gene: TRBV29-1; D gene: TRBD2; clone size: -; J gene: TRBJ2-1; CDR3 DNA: TGCAGCGTTGGACTAGCGGACTACAATGAGCAGTTCTTC; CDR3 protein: CSVGLADYNEQFF
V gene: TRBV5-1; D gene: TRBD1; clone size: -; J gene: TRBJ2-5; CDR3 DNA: TGCGCCAGCAGCCCCCGGCCGGGACAGGGAACAGAGACCCAGTACTTC; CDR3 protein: CASSPRPGQGTETQYF
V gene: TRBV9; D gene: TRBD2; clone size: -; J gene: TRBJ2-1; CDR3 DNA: TGTGCCAGCAGCTCGGGACTAGCGGGTATTGAGCAGTTCTTC; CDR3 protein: CASSSGLAGIEQFF
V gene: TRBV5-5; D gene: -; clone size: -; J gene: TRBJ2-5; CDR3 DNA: TGTGCCAGCAGCTTAGGGGCGAATGGCCAAGAGACCCAGTACTTC; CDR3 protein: CASSLGANGQETQYF
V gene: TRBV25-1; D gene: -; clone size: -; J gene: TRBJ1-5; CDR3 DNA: TGTGCCAGCAGTGAATTTGGGGGGAATCAGCCCCAGCATTTT; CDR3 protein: CASSEFGGNQPQHF
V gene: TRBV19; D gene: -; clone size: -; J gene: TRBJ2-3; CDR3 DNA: TGTGCCAGTAGTGTCCCTAGCTCGGATACGCAGTATTTT; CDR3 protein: CASSVPSSDTQYF
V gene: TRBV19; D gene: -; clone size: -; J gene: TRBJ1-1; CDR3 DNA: TGTGCCAGTAGTATGGGTATTTTAAGGGGTCGGCCGCGAGGCACTGAAGCTTTCTTT; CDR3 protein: CASSMGILRGRPRGTEAFF
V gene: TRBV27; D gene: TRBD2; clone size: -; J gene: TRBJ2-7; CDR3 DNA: TGTGCCAGCAGTTTAGTGCGGGGGAGGTCCTACGAGCAGTACTTC; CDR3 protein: CASSLVRGRSYEQYF
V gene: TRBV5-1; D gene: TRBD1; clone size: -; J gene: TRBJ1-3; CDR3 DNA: TGCGCCAGCAGCCCGGACAGGGGTTATGGAAACACCATATATTTT; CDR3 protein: CASSPDRGYGNTIYF
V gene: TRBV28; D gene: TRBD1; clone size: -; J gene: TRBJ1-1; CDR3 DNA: TGTGCCAGCAGTTCCGGGACAGGGCGAACTGAAGCTTTCTTT; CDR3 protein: CASSSGTGRTEAFF
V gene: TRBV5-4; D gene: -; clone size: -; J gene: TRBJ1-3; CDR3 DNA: TGTGCCAGCAGCTTGCCAGGGCGTGGAAACACCATATATTTT; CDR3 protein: CASSLPGRGNTIYF
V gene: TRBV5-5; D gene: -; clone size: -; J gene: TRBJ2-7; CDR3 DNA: TGTGCCAGCAGCTTGGAGGGCTTTAGGGACACCGACTACGAGCAGTACTTC; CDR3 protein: CASSLEGFRDTDYEQYF
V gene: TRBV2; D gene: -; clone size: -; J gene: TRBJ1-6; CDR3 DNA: TGTGCCAGCCAACAGGGAGCGTCCTATAATTCACCCCTCCACTTT; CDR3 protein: CASQQGASYNSPLHF
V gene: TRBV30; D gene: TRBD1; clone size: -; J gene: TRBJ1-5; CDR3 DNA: TGTGCCTGGGCGGGACAGCGCAATCAGCCCCAGCATTTT; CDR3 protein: CAWAGQRNQPQHF
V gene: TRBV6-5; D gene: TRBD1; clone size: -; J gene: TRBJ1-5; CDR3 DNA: TGTGCCAGCAGTATTACTACGGACAGGGCGCGGAACGTTCGTTTT; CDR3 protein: CASSITTDRARNVRF
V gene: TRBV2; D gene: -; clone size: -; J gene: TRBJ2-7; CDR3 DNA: TGTGCCAGCGTGACTAACTACGAGCAGTACTTC; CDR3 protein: CASVTNYEQYF
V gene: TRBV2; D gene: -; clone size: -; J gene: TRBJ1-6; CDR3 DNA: TGTGCCAGCAGTGAAGGTGGCCGATATAATTCACCCCTCCACTTT; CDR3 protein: CASSEGGRYNSPLHF
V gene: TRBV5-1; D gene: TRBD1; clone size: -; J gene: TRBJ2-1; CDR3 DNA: TGCGCCAGCACCCGGGACAGCTCCTACAATGAGCAGTTCTTC; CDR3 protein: CASTRDSSYNEQFF
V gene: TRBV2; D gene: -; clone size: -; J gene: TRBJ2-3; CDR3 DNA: TGTGCCAGCAAACGGGGTAGCACAGATACGCAGTATTTT; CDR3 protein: CASKRGSTDTQYF
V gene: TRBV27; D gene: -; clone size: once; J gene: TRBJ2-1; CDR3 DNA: TGTGCCAGCAGCCAGACCGGGAATGAGCAGTTCTTC; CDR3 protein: CASSQTGNEQFF
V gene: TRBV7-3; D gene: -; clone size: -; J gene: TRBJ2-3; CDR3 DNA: TGTGCCAGCAGCTGGGGGGGCGGGACGACAGATACGCAGTATTTT; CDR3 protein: CASSWGGGTTDTQYF
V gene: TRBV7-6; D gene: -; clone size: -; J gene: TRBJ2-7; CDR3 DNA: TGTGCCAGCAGCCCACTGGGGGGCGAGCAGTACTTC; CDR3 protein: CASSPLGGEQYF
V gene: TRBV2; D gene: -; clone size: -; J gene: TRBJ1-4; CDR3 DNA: TGTGCCAGCAGCACTATAGGGGGGGGAAGAGAAAAACTGTTTTTT; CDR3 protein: CASSTIGGGREKLFF
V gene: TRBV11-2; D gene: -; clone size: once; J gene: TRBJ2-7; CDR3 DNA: TGTGCCAGCAGCCCAAACAACTACGAGCAGTACTTC; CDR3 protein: CASSPNNYEQYF
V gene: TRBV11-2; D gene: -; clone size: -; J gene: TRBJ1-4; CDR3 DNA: TGTGCCAGCAGCTTATACGGTCCCAGGGCAACTAATGAAAAACTGTTTTTT; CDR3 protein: CASSLYGPRATNEKLFF
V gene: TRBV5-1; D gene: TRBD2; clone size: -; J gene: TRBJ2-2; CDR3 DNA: TGCGCCAGCAGTGGTAGCGGGGGCCAGAACACCGGGGAGCTGTTTTTT; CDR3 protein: CASSGSGGQNTGELFF
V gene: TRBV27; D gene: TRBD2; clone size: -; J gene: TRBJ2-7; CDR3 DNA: TGTGCCAGCAGTCCCTCGACTAGCTTCCACGAGCAGTACTTC; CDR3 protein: CASSPSTSFHEQYF
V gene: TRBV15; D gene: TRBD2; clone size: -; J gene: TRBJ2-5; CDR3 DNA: TGTGCCACCAGCAGAGATCTTTTCGCCCTAGCGGGGAATCAAGAGACCCAGTACTTC; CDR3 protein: CATSRDLFALAGNQETQYF
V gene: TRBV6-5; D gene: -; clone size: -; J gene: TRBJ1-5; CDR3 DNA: TGTGCCAGCAGCGACAGAGTCAATCAGCCCCAGCATTTT; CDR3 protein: CASSDRVNQPQHF
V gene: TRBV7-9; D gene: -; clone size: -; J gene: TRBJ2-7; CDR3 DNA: TGTGCCAGCAGCTCCCAAGTGGACAGCTACGAGCAGTACTTC; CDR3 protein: CASSSQVDSYEQYF
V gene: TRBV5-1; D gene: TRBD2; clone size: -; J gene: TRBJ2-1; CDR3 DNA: TGCGCCAGCAGCTTGGTTCCACTAGCGGGGATGACCAATGAGCAGTTCTTC; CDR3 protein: CASSLVPLAGMTNEQFF
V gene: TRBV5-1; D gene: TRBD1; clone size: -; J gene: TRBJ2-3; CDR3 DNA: TGCGCCAGCAGCTTGCGACAGGGGCCCACAGATACGCAGTATTTT; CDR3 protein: CASSLRQGPTDTQYF
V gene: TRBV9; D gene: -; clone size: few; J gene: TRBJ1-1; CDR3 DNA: TGTGCCAGCAGCGTAGTTGCAGCGATGAACACTGAAGCTTTCTTT; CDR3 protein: CASSVVAAMNTEAFF
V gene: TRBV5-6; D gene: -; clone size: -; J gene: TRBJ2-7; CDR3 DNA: TGTGCCAGCAGCCCGGTCGGGGGATTAGAGGCCTACGAGCAGTACTTC; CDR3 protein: CASSPVGGLEAYEQYF
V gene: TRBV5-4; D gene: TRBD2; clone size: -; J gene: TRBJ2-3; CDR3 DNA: TGTGCCAGCAGCTTGGGCCACATGGGACTAGCTACAGATACGCAGTATTTT; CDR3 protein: CASSLGHMGLATDTQYF
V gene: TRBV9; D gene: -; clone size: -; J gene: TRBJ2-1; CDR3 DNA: TGTGCCAGCAGCGAACGGGATGGTGTGGGGTTTTCCTACAATGAGCAGTTCTTC; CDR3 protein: CASSERDGVGFSYNEQFF
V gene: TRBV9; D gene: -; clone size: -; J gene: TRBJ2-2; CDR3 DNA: TGTGCCAGCAGCGTAGCGGGGAACACCGGGGAGCTGTTTTTT; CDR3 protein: CASSVAGNTGELFF
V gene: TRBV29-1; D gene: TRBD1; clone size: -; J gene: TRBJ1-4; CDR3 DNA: TGCAGCGCCGGTACAGGGGGCAATGAAAAACTGTTTTTT; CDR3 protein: CSAGTGGNEKLFF
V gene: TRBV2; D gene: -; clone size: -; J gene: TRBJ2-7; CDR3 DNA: TGTGCCAGCAGTGAAGCCCGACAGGTTAGGGGGGAGCAGTACTTC; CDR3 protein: CASSEARQVRGEQYF
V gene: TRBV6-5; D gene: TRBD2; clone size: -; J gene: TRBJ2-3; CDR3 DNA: TGTGCCAGCAGTTACTCTAGCGGGAAAAGCACAGATACGCAGTATTTT; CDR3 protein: CASSYSSGKSTDTQYF
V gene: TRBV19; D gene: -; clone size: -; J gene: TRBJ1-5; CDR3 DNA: TGTGCCAGTACCTCTCCCCGTGTTACAGGGCGTAAGGGTCAGCCCCAGCATTTT; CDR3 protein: CASTSPRVTGRKGQPQHF
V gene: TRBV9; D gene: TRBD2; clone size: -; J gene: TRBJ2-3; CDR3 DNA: TGTGCCAGCAGCCGCGGGGGATCTAGCACAGATACGCAGTATTTT; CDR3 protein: CASSRGGSSTDTQYF